This T cell receptor (beta chain) was obtained from a study of vaccination and CD4 T cells after COVID-19. On the study more broadly: For control cultures, the treatment was a CEFX pool, an HIV-1 Nef pool, or no peptide.

Findings of the study overall: In median terms, SARS-CoV-2-reactive clonotypes went from about 20 to 38, a nonsignificant rise.

Noted treatment: roughly 11-day PBMC culture with coronavirus spike peptide pools or control peptides (ViraFEST assay). The assay that was used to sequence DNA from cultured CD4+ T cells was the Oncomine TCR Beta short-read assay. MiXCR, run by TCRdb on the PCR reads, gives a single entry per CDR3 protein. The data show under 15,000 distinct CDR3 sequences, over 40% seen once. In the case of this clonotype: What it binds is not known.

The CDR3 has 14 residues. Germline-derived CDR1 and CDR2 are GTSNPN and SVGIG (reference sequence). J was trimmed by 5 bases and V by 4 bases; bases with no gene match: 5. The origin of this receptor is a human donor who had recovered from COVID-19. The chain combines TRBV30 with TRBJ2-5; TRBD1 matches 12 bases. The sample taken for sequencing was CD4+ T cells from blood, cultured in vitro. The CDR3 nucleotides are TGTGCCTGGACCCCGGGACAGGGGGCCGAGACCCAGTACTTC. Protein: CAWTPGQGAETQYF.